Below, one T cell receptor (beta chain) is given with its context. The antigen is not known. The CDR3 runs 14 residues. Trimming shortened V by 0 bases and J by 3 bases, and 9 bases separated the two germline ends. CDR1 is MGHRA, CDR2 YSYEKL, per germline. Time point: cycle 4 day 1 (C4D1), after less than 7 weeks of nivolumab. Relapse after autologous stem cell transplantation occurred in every patient, and brentuximab vedotin exposure varied. Assay used: immunoSEQ multiplex PCR; TCRdb lists only in-frame clones, some missing. The sample shows roughly 100,000 clones, about 93% of them seen only once. The data were obtained in a study of PD-1 blockade in classical Hodgkin lymphoma. Study-level findings and limits: The authors excluded patients who started nivolumab under 1 year after ASCT. Newly diagnosed patients had diversity similar to the baseline diversity of complete responders.

The V call is TRBV4-1, the J call TRBJ2-7, with a tentative D call TRBD2 (5 bases). This sample comprised peripheral blood mononuclear cells (PBMCs), obtained before the fourth cycle of nivolumab. The sequence came from a human donor with classical Hodgkin lymphoma. The CDR3: CASSQDPGNYEQYF. The CDR3, as DNA: TGCGCCAGCAGCCAAGATCCGGGAAACTACGAGCAGTACTTC.